This TCR beta chain is drawn from a study of shared clonotypes between healthy human individuals. Study-level findings and limits: Only blood underwent sampling, and tissue repertoires likely differ.

V lost 5 bases and J lost 8, with 10 bases in between. Germline values: CDR1 MNHNY, CDR2 SVGAGI (reference sequence). CDR3 length equals 12 residues. Sequenced by immunoSEQ multiplex PCR; TCRdb stores in-frame clones only, minus some. The sample records about a million clones, 70% to 85% being singletons. To note about this clone: The target antigen is unknown.

The chain combines TRBV6-6 with TRBJ2-1; no clear D gene. The sequenced material came from memory CD4+ T cells sorted from blood. Documented subset: CD45RA-negative fraction. The receptor's source is a man in his late teens or twenties in good health. CDR3 sequence reads: CASSPGAYEQFF. CDR3 DNA sequence: TGTGCCAGCAGTCCAGGAGCCTATGAGCAGTTCTTC.